This T cell receptor beta chain was identified in a study of post-analysis software for immune sequencing data. Study results and caveats: Samples from one preparation batch, clustered by F measure, grouped strongly together. Comparison of patients with controls showed a handful of TRBV segments more frequent in patients, TRBV5-6, TRBV5-1 and TRBV20-1 among them. Significantly lower normalized Chao1 diversity was seen in multiple sclerosis patients than in controls.

This CDR3 is built from 17 residues. J gave up 6 bases and V 2 bases, and 11 bases lay outside the gene matches. CDR1 and CDR2 from the germline V gene are SGHRS and YFSETQ. Prepared libraries of TCR beta cDNA carried unique molecular identifiers. TCRdb passed the PCR reads through MiXCR, listing each CDR3 protein once. The data show 500,000 to 600,000 distinct CDR3 sequences, 40% to 50% seen once. This clonotype has more than one count but fewer than ten. Antigen unknown. The receptor was isolated from a girl aged 5-17 years with multiple sclerosis. Sequencing used blood. The chain is built from TRBV5-1 and TRBJ2-4; 10 bases map to TRBD1. The CDR3 nucleotides read TGCGCCAGCAGCTTAGGAGGAGGACAGGGGGTAGGAAACATTCAGTACTTC. Amino acids: CASSLGGGQGVGNIQYF. The full variable domain, in which reference TRBV5-1 and TRBJ2-4 provide the parts outside the CDR3, is KAGVTQTPRYLIKTRGQQVTLSCSPISGHRSVSWYQQTPGQGLQFLFEYFSETQRNKGNFPGRFSGRQFSNSRSEMNVSTLELGDSALYLCASSLGGGQGVGNIQYFGAGTRLSVL.